This is a list of T cell receptor beta chains from one sample in a study of blood T cell repertoires in COVID-19. Produced via immunoSEQ multiplex PCR; TCRdb's table is partial and in-frame only. The profile shows approximately 210,000 clones, around 86% of them singletons. Sequencing was performed on PBMCs or T cells enriched from blood (not recorded which). These receptors all stem from a man aged 25 to 45 in a cohort exposed to, infected with or recovered from COVID-19 (not recorded which). The CDR3 runs from the conserved cysteine through the conserved F or W. The order of the fields is CDR3 protein, CDR3 DNA, D gene, V gene, clone size, J gene. The D gene is left open where the match is weak. Clone size appears in some rows only: once, few, many, or a class for an expanded clone.

CASSHLSVSGNEKLFF	TGTGCCAGCAGCCATCTGTCTGTCAGCGGAAATGAAAAACTGTTTTTT	NA	TRBV14	NA	TRBJ1-4
CASGLLPGLSGGRETQYF	TGTGCTAGTGGCCTCCTTCCGGGACTTAGCGGGGGGAGAGAGACCCAGTACTTC	TRBD2	TRBV12-5	NA	TRBJ2-5
CASSLGTFGDNEQFF	TGTGCCAGCAGCTTAGGGACGTTCGGGGACAATGAGCAGTTCTTC	NA	TRBV7-9	NA	TRBJ2-1
CASSRLAGVGPREQFF	TGTGCCAGCAGTCGACTAGCGGGAGTTGGCCCCAGGGAGCAGTTCTTC	TRBD2	TRBV6-6	few	TRBJ2-1
CASSVGPTSGGAGELFF	TGTGCCAGCAGCGTAGGCCCGACTAGCGGGGGAGCCGGGGAGCTGTTTTTT	TRBD2	TRBV9	NA	TRBJ2-2
CASSTTGTAASGTF	TGTGCCAGTAGTACGACCGGGACAGCGGCTTCTGGCACCTTC	TRBD1	TRBV19	NA	TRBJ1-2
CSVTGTRYNEQFF	TGCAGCGTAACCGGGACTCGTTACAATGAGCAGTTCTTC	NA	TRBV29-1	NA	TRBJ2-1
CASSFGTGGSGELFF	TGTGCCAGCAGTTTCGGGACAGGGGGCTCCGGGGAGCTGTTTTTT	TRBD1	TRBV27	NA	TRBJ2-2
CASSQVQGTGNTIYF	TGCGCCAGCAGCCAAGTGCAGGGTACTGGAAACACCATATATTTT	NA	TRBV4-1	NA	TRBJ1-3
CASSPRGPKAYNEQFF	TGTGCCAGCAGCCCCAGGGGGCCAAAAGCCTACAATGAGCAGTTCTTC	TRBD1	TRBV28	NA	TRBJ2-1
CASIDGSTAYNEQFF	TGTGCCAGCATCGACGGGTCCACGGCATACAATGAGCAGTTCTTC	NA	TRBV6-5	NA	TRBJ2-1
CASSRRDRGRQGYTF	TGTGCCAGCAGTAGGAGGGACAGGGGGCGGCAGGGCTACACCTTC	TRBD1	TRBV27	few	TRBJ1-2
CASSLLTEAGIGQYF	TGTGCCAGCAGCTTACTGACTGAAGCTGGAATCGGGCAGTACTTC	NA	TRBV11-2	NA	TRBJ2-7
CASSSDSMGTQYF	TGTGCCAGCAGTTCCGACAGTATGGGTACGCAGTATTTT	NA	TRBV12-3/TRBV12-4	NA	TRBJ2-3
CASSRDRGYNEQFF	TGTGCCAGTAGCCGGGACAGGGGATACAATGAGCAGTTCTTC	TRBD1	TRBV2	NA	TRBJ2-1
CASSDRFNQPQHF	TGTGCCAGCAGTGACAGGTTTAATCAGCCCCAGCATTTT	NA	TRBV6-1	NA	TRBJ1-5
CASSSKTGFEQYF	TGTGCCAGCAGCTCGAAGACAGGTTTCGAGCAGTACTTC	NA	TRBV7-8	NA	TRBJ2-7
CASSQAPGHYYEQYF	TGTGCCAGCAGCCAAGCCCCGGGACACTATTACGAGCAGTACTTC	NA	TRBV3-1/TRBV3-2	once	TRBJ2-7
CASSIGDRNTEAFF	TGTGCCAGTAGTATAGGGGACAGGAACACTGAAGCTTTCTTT	TRBD1	TRBV19	NA	TRBJ1-1
CASSDYFRDFNQPQHF	TGTGCCAGCAGTGACTATTTCCGGGACTTCAATCAGCCCCAGCATTTT	NA	TRBV6-1	NA	TRBJ1-5
CASSETPPWSEKLFF	TGTGCCAGCAGTGAGACTCCGCCCTGGAGTGAAAAACTGTTTTTT	NA	TRBV2	NA	TRBJ1-4
CSVDDFQETQYF	TGCAGCGTTGACGACTTTCAGGAGACCCAGTACTTC	NA	TRBV29-1	NA	TRBJ2-5
CASSLGGHEAFF	TGTGCCAGCAGCCTAGGGGGACATGAAGCTTTCTTT	NA	TRBV2	NA	TRBJ1-1
CASSSTTGVTGANVLTF	TGCGCCAGCAGCTCTACGACAGGGGTGACTGGGGCCAACGTCCTGACTTTC	TRBD1	TRBV5-1	NA	TRBJ2-6
CASSLKAWERGEQYF	TGTGCCAGCAGCTTAAAGGCCTGGGAGCGGGGCGAGCAGTACTTC	TRBD2	TRBV7-2	NA	TRBJ2-7
CASSSRPQGSNTEAFF	TGCGCCAGCAGCTCGAGACCACAGGGCTCTAACACTGAAGCTTTCTTT	NA	TRBV5-1	NA	TRBJ1-1
CASSGTGGWYEQYF	TGTGCCAGCAGTGGAACAGGGGGCTGGTACGAGCAGTACTTC	TRBD1	TRBV25-1	NA	TRBJ2-7
CASSQEKGNYGYTF	TGTGCCAGCAGCCAAGAGAAGGGGAACTATGGCTACACCTTC	NA	TRBV3-1/TRBV3-2	once	TRBJ1-2
CASYTIRTGRSGELFF	TGTGCCAGTTATACAATCCGGACAGGGAGGTCCGGGGAGCTGTTTTTT	TRBD1	TRBV27	NA	TRBJ2-2
CASNFRGGADTQYF	TGTGCCAGCAACTTCAGGGGCGGCGCAGATACGCAGTATTTT	NA	TRBV27	NA	TRBJ2-3
CASSPDSSGNTIYF	TGTGCCAGCAGCCCCGACAGCTCTGGAAACACCATATATTTT	NA	TRBV6-5	NA	TRBJ1-3
CASSDVAAAIGTDTQYF	TGTGCCAGCAGCGACGTGGCGGCGGCAATCGGCACAGATACGCAGTATTTT	NA	TRBV9	NA	TRBJ2-3
CASSYAGTGFRELFF	TGTGCCAGCAGTTATGCCGGGACAGGGTTCCGGGAGCTGTTTTTT	TRBD1	TRBV27	NA	TRBJ2-2
CAISVLPGTIDNEQFF	TGTGCCATCAGTGTTCTCCCCGGGACTATAGACAATGAGCAGTTCTTC	TRBD2	TRBV10-3	NA	TRBJ2-1
CASSTGQGSYSPLHF	TGTGCCAGCAGTACCGGACAGGGGTCCTATTCACCCCTCCACTTT	TRBD1	TRBV6-5	NA	TRBJ1-6
CASSPRSSPGGNEQFF	TGTGCCAGCAGCCCCCGAAGTAGCCCGGGTGGAAATGAGCAGTTCTTC	NA	TRBV7-3	NA	TRBJ2-1
CASSLNSNSNQPQHF	TGTGCCAGCAGCTTAAACAGCAATAGCAATCAGCCCCAGCATTTT	NA	TRBV7-9	NA	TRBJ1-5
CASSLFRVAYEQFF	TGTGCCAGCAGTTTATTCCGCGTAGCGTATGAGCAGTTCTTC	NA	TRBV27	NA	TRBJ2-1
CASIDRQGETEAFF	TGTGCCAGCATCGACCGACAGGGGGAAACTGAAGCTTTCTTT	TRBD1	TRBV19	once	TRBJ1-1
CASSYRTPGTGDKNIQYF	TGTGCCAGCAGTTACAGAACCCCCGGGACAGGGGACAAAAACATTCAGTACTTC	TRBD1	TRBV6-2/TRBV6-3	NA	TRBJ2-4
CASSFGRVLRYTDTQYF	TGTGCCAGCAGCTTCGGTCGTGTTTTGCGTTACACAGATACGCAGTATTTT	NA	TRBV7-2	NA	TRBJ2-3
CASSVGGLTEAFF	TGTGCCAGCAGCGTTGGAGGGCTCACTGAAGCTTTCTTT	NA	TRBV9	NA	TRBJ1-1
CASSPQGSLHNEQFF	TGTGCCAGCTCACCACAGGGGTCCCTACACAATGAGCAGTTCTTC	NA	TRBV18	NA	TRBJ2-1